The entry below gives a single TCR beta chain sequence along with its context. The authors' processing: From reference gene primer amplification, estimates of nucleated cell counts were derived. The table came from immunoSEQ multiplex PCR; TCRdb's copy has only in-frame clones and leaves some out. Clonal size and the V and J genes are those of that table, whereas D and trimming came from the DNA. The sample has roughly 70,000 clones; more than 85% are singletons. The data derive from a study of blood T cell repertoires in COVID-19. Background on the study: Samples representing acute and convalescent COVID-19 were sourced from the United States, Italy and Spain.

Sequences were obtained from peripheral blood. The receptor was derived from a man aged 65-85 years with active COVID-19.

The CDR3 DNA is TGTGCCAGCAGTGATGGGACAGACCACTATGGCTACACCTTC. Protein: CASSDGTDHYGYTF. This chain links TRBV2 with TRBJ1-2; 7 bases agree with TRBD1. The CDR3 sequence is 14 residues long. Germline CDR1 reads SNHLY; CDR2 reads FYNNEI. V dropped 3 bases and J dropped 3; count of bases not matched to a gene: 4.